Listed below are T cell receptor beta chains from one sample, sequenced in a study of cytomegalovirus exposure and HLA in healthy donors. Clones were read by immunoSEQ multiplex PCR, and TCRdb kept only the in-frame ones, dropping some. The sample carries about 180,000 clones, roughly 76% recorded once. Sequences were obtained from PBMCs. The receptors were gathered from a woman aged 18-35 years in good health and CMV-seropositive. The CDR3 runs from the conserved cysteine through the conserved F or W. D genes are given only for firm matches. For some rows the clone size is stated as once, few or many, or as a class when expanded; others skip it.

j_gene: TRBJ2-1; v_gene: TRBV27; abundance: few; d_gene: -; CDR3nt: TGTGCCAGCAGGAGAGCGCGCAGCTCCTACAATGAGCAGTTCTTC; CDR3aa: CASRRARSSYNEQFF
j_gene: TRBJ2-5; v_gene: TRBV6-6; abundance: -; d_gene: -; CDR3nt: TGTGCCAGCAGTTCGGGGTGGGAGACCCAGTACTTC; CDR3aa: CASSSGWETQYF
j_gene: TRBJ2-7; v_gene: TRBV19; abundance: -; d_gene: TRBD2; CDR3nt: TGTGCCAGTAGTATGATAGCGGGGAGATCATCCTACGAGCAGTACTTC; CDR3aa: CASSMIAGRSSYEQYF
j_gene: TRBJ1-3; v_gene: TRBV11-2; abundance: once; d_gene: -; CDR3nt: TGTGCCAGCAGCACCTATCGTGGCTCTGGAAACACCATATATTTT; CDR3aa: CASSTYRGSGNTIYF
j_gene: TRBJ2-7; v_gene: TRBV5-5; abundance: -; d_gene: -; CDR3nt: TGTGCCAGCAGCTTGGCCTATAGGACAGACTACGAGCAGTACTTC; CDR3aa: CASSLAYRTDYEQYF
j_gene: TRBJ1-5; v_gene: TRBV18; abundance: -; d_gene: TRBD1; CDR3nt: TGTGCCAGCTCAGGACAGGGGAGGAGCAATCAGCCCCAGCATTTT; CDR3aa: CASSGQGRSNQPQHF
j_gene: TRBJ2-2; v_gene: TRBV1; abundance: -; d_gene: -; CDR3nt: TGCACCAGCAGCACCCGGTCTCTAGCGGGGGGCTTCCTTACCGAGCTGTTTTTT; CDR3aa: CTSSTRSLAGGFLTELFF
j_gene: TRBJ1-2; v_gene: TRBV5-1; abundance: -; d_gene: -; CDR3nt: TGCGCCAGCAGCTTGGCAGACAGCTCCTATGGCTACACCTTC; CDR3aa: CASSLADSSYGYTF
j_gene: TRBJ2-2; v_gene: TRBV11-2; abundance: -; d_gene: TRBD1; CDR3nt: TGTGCCAGCAGCTTAGTCTCAAGGGGGCGAACCGGGGAGCTGTTTTTT; CDR3aa: CASSLVSRGRTGELFF
j_gene: TRBJ2-7; v_gene: TRBV19; abundance: -; d_gene: -; CDR3nt: TGTGCCAGTAGTATATCCAGGGCAAGAGAGCAGTACTTC; CDR3aa: CASSISRAREQYF
j_gene: TRBJ2-5; v_gene: TRBV27; abundance: -; d_gene: -; CDR3nt: TGTGCCAGCAGTTTCGGGGGTCGGGAGACCCAGTACTTC; CDR3aa: CASSFGGRETQYF
j_gene: TRBJ2-3; v_gene: TRBV10-3; abundance: -; d_gene: -; CDR3nt: TGTGCCAACGGGGCGGGGCCAGATACGCAGTATTTT; CDR3aa: CANGAGPDTQYF
j_gene: TRBJ2-7; v_gene: TRBV6-5; abundance: -; d_gene: -; CDR3nt: TGTGCCAGCAGTTACTCGCACGGGGGAATAGGGTACGAGCAGTACTTC; CDR3aa: CASSYSHGGIGYEQYF
j_gene: TRBJ1-2; v_gene: TRBV6-6; abundance: -; d_gene: -; CDR3nt: TGTGCCAGTCTCCTCCCGGGGGGTAAGGACTATGGCTACACCTTC; CDR3aa: CASLLPGGKDYGYTF
j_gene: TRBJ1-2; v_gene: TRBV6-5; abundance: -; d_gene: TRBD1; CDR3nt: TGTGCCAGCAATCAGGACAGGGCGCGGGGCTACACCTTC; CDR3aa: CASNQDRARGYTF
j_gene: TRBJ2-7; v_gene: TRBV11-2; abundance: few; d_gene: -; CDR3nt: TGTGCCAGCAGTATAGAGGCCTACGAGCAGTACTTC; CDR3aa: CASSIEAYEQYF
j_gene: TRBJ1-5; v_gene: TRBV5-6; abundance: -; d_gene: -; CDR3nt: TGTGCCAGCAGCGAGGGCACTCATGGGAATCAGCCCCAGCATTTT; CDR3aa: CASSEGTHGNQPQHF
j_gene: TRBJ2-3; v_gene: TRBV10-2; abundance: -; d_gene: TRBD2; CDR3nt: TGCGCCAGCAGTGAGCTTCCTAGCGGGGGGTTCACAGATACGCAGTATTTT; CDR3aa: CASSELPSGGFTDTQYF
j_gene: TRBJ2-5; v_gene: TRBV5-4; abundance: -; d_gene: TRBD1; CDR3nt: TGTGCCAGCAGCCCTGACAGGGGAGAGACCCAGTACTTC; CDR3aa: CASSPDRGETQYF
j_gene: TRBJ1-2; v_gene: TRBV30; abundance: -; d_gene: TRBD1; CDR3nt: TGTGCCTGGAGTAGGGGACAGACCTATGGCTACACCTTC; CDR3aa: CAWSRGQTYGYTF
j_gene: TRBJ1-5; v_gene: TRBV4-3; abundance: -; d_gene: -; CDR3nt: TGCGCCAGCAGCCAACTCGGGGTTAATCAGCCCCAGCATTTT; CDR3aa: CASSQLGVNQPQHF
j_gene: TRBJ1-2; v_gene: TRBV28; abundance: -; d_gene: TRBD1; CDR3nt: TGTGCCAGCAGTTCCATCTGGACAGGGCATTCAGGGAAACATTCTTATGGCTACACCTTC; CDR3aa: CASSSIWTGHSGKHSYGYTF
j_gene: TRBJ1-2; v_gene: TRBV9; abundance: -; d_gene: -; CDR3nt: TGTGCCAGCAGCCCCCCCGGGCTCCGGGAAGACGGCTACACCTTC; CDR3aa: CASSPPGLREDGYTF
j_gene: TRBJ2-1; v_gene: TRBV6-5; abundance: few; d_gene: -; CDR3nt: TGTGCCAGCAGTTACAATGTGCGGCGGGACAATGAGCAGTTCTTC; CDR3aa: CASSYNVRRDNEQFF
j_gene: TRBJ2-7; v_gene: TRBV6-1; abundance: -; d_gene: TRBD2; CDR3nt: TGTGCCAGTAGACTAGCGGGGGGCGATGAGCAGTACTTC; CDR3aa: CASRLAGGDEQYF
j_gene: TRBJ1-6; v_gene: TRBV5-4; abundance: -; d_gene: -; CDR3nt: TGTGCCAGCAGCTTGACCGACAAATCCGCACCCCTCCACTTT; CDR3aa: CASSLTDKSAPLHF
j_gene: TRBJ1-2; v_gene: TRBV19; abundance: few; d_gene: -; CDR3nt: TGTGCCAGTAGTATAGGGATCGAGGGAGGCTATGGCTACACCTTC; CDR3aa: CASSIGIEGGYGYTF
j_gene: TRBJ2-1; v_gene: TRBV5-5; abundance: -; d_gene: -; CDR3nt: TGTGCCAGCATCAACGTACTAGCCGATGAGCAGTTCTTC; CDR3aa: CASINVLADEQFF
j_gene: TRBJ1-2; v_gene: TRBV2; abundance: once; d_gene: -; CDR3nt: TGTGCCAGCAGTGTTTCGGACTATGGCTACACCTTC; CDR3aa: CASSVSDYGYTF
j_gene: TRBJ2-2; v_gene: TRBV9; abundance: -; d_gene: -; CDR3nt: TGTGCCAGCAGCGTAGCAACAGGGAGGAACACCGGGGAGCTGTTTTTT; CDR3aa: CASSVATGRNTGELFF
j_gene: TRBJ1-1; v_gene: TRBV6-5; abundance: once; d_gene: -; CDR3nt: TGTGCCAGCAGTTACTGGTCCACAGGGAGCACTGAAGCTTTCTTT; CDR3aa: CASSYWSTGSTEAFF
j_gene: TRBJ2-5; v_gene: TRBV5-4; abundance: -; d_gene: TRBD2; CDR3nt: TGTGCCAGCAGCTTGGGGAGAGCGGGGTTCGGAGAGACCCAGTACTTC; CDR3aa: CASSLGRAGFGETQYF
j_gene: TRBJ1-2; v_gene: TRBV29-1; abundance: -; d_gene: -; CDR3nt: TGCAGCGCTGATACGGGGGGTACGAACTATGGCTACACCTTC; CDR3aa: CSADTGGTNYGYTF
j_gene: TRBJ1-2; v_gene: TRBV7-9; abundance: -; d_gene: TRBD1; CDR3nt: TGTGCCAGCAGCTTAGAGGGGGCCCCCTATGGCTACACCTTC; CDR3aa: CASSLEGAPYGYTF
j_gene: TRBJ2-3; v_gene: TRBV5-5; abundance: -; d_gene: TRBD2; CDR3nt: TGTGCCAGCAGCCCGCGCGGCGGGGGTTGGGGGGATACGCAGTATTTT; CDR3aa: CASSPRGGGWGDTQYF
j_gene: TRBJ2-3; v_gene: TRBV28; abundance: -; d_gene: TRBD2; CDR3nt: TGTGCCAGCAGTTTAAGACTAGCGGGTGGAGATACGCAGTATTTT; CDR3aa: CASSLRLAGGDTQYF
j_gene: TRBJ1-6; v_gene: TRBV7-2; abundance: few; d_gene: TRBD1; CDR3nt: TGTGCCAGCAGCCAAGGGGGCAATTCACCCCTCCACTTT; CDR3aa: CASSQGGNSPLHF
j_gene: TRBJ1-3; v_gene: TRBV18; abundance: -; d_gene: -; CDR3nt: TGTGCCAGCTCCAAAGAACCGCTCGGGGGGTCTCCTGGAAACACCATATATTTT; CDR3aa: CASSKEPLGGSPGNTIYF
j_gene: TRBJ2-7; v_gene: TRBV21-1; abundance: few; d_gene: -; CDR3nt: TGTGCCAGCAGCAAAGATTTAGGGGTCTTAGGTAGGGAGCAGTACTTC; CDR3aa: CASSKDLGVLGREQYF
j_gene: TRBJ2-1; v_gene: TRBV4-2; abundance: -; d_gene: TRBD2; CDR3nt: TGTGCCAGCAGCCAAGGTCCTAGCGGGGGGAGCAATGAGCAGTTCTTC; CDR3aa: CASSQGPSGGSNEQFF
j_gene: TRBJ2-1; v_gene: TRBV6-1; abundance: -; d_gene: TRBD2; CDR3nt: TGTGCCAGCAGGACTGGCGGGGGCTACAATGAGCAGTTCTTC; CDR3aa: CASRTGGGYNEQFF
j_gene: TRBJ1-6; v_gene: TRBV6-6; abundance: -; d_gene: -; CDR3nt: TGTGCCAGCAGTTATGGTGGCGACAGGCCAGGCTCACCCCTCCACTTT; CDR3aa: CASSYGGDRPGSPLHF
j_gene: TRBJ1-2; v_gene: TRBV13; abundance: few; d_gene: TRBD1; CDR3nt: TGTGCCAGCAGCACCCGAGGACAGGGGCTCGGCGGCTACACCTTC; CDR3aa: CASSTRGQGLGGYTF
j_gene: TRBJ1-2; v_gene: TRBV7-9; abundance: few; d_gene: -; CDR3nt: TGTGCCAGCAGCCCGATGCTGGGAAGTAGGGGCTATGGCTACACCTTC; CDR3aa: CASSPMLGSRGYGYTF
j_gene: TRBJ2-2; v_gene: TRBV5-1; abundance: -; d_gene: TRBD1; CDR3nt: TGCGCCAGCAGACGTCCGGGACAGGGAAACACCGGGGAGCTGTTTTTT; CDR3aa: CASRRPGQGNTGELFF
j_gene: TRBJ2-7; v_gene: TRBV6-5; abundance: -; d_gene: -; CDR3nt: TGTGCCAGCAGCCCATCGGACATCCACTACGAGCAGTACTTC; CDR3aa: CASSPSDIHYEQYF
j_gene: TRBJ1-3; v_gene: TRBV19; abundance: -; d_gene: -; CDR3nt: TGTGCCAGTAGTATAGGAGCGGACTCTGGAAACACCATATATTTT; CDR3aa: CASSIGADSGNTIYF
j_gene: TRBJ2-3; v_gene: TRBV11-3; abundance: -; d_gene: TRBD2; CDR3nt: TGTGCCAGCAGCTTAGATTCAAGCGGGGGGTCCACAGATACGCAGTATTTT; CDR3aa: CASSLDSSGGSTDTQYF
j_gene: TRBJ1-1; v_gene: TRBV6-6; abundance: -; d_gene: TRBD1; CDR3nt: TGTGCCAGCAGTCAACAGGGGTCTGAAGCTTTCTTT; CDR3aa: CASSQQGSEAFF
j_gene: TRBJ2-1; v_gene: TRBV13; abundance: -; d_gene: -; CDR3nt: TGTGCCAGCAGCTTATTCGGGGGGCTCGGCATGAATGAGCAGTTCTTC; CDR3aa: CASSLFGGLGMNEQFF
j_gene: TRBJ1-4; v_gene: TRBV2; abundance: -; d_gene: -; CDR3nt: TGTGCCAGCAGTGAGGTGGAGCAAACACGTGCTCCGACTAATGAAAAACTGTTTTTT; CDR3aa: CASSEVEQTRAPTNEKLFF
j_gene: TRBJ2-3; v_gene: TRBV7-9; abundance: -; d_gene: -; CDR3nt: TGTGCCAGCAGCCCCAACCCAGGGGAGACAGATACGCAGTATTTT; CDR3aa: CASSPNPGETDTQYF
j_gene: TRBJ1-5; v_gene: TRBV28; abundance: -; d_gene: -; CDR3nt: TGTGCCAGCAGTAGTTGGGGCAGGGTTGGCAATCAGCCCCAGCATTTT; CDR3aa: CASSSWGRVGNQPQHF
j_gene: TRBJ2-4; v_gene: TRBV7-2; abundance: -; d_gene: TRBD1; CDR3nt: TGTGCCAGCAGCTCCGTCTTTAAGACAGGGGGAAACATTCAGTACTTC; CDR3aa: CASSSVFKTGGNIQYF
j_gene: TRBJ2-7; v_gene: TRBV5-4; abundance: few; d_gene: -; CDR3nt: TGTGCCAGCAGCTCCCGGGGCAGGGGTTCTTACGAGCAGTACTTC; CDR3aa: CASSSRGRGSYEQYF
j_gene: TRBJ1-3; v_gene: TRBV6-5; abundance: -; d_gene: -; CDR3nt: TGTGCCAGCAGTTACTCGGGGGGGCTCGGAAACACCATATATTTT; CDR3aa: CASSYSGGLGNTIYF
j_gene: TRBJ1-5; v_gene: TRBV29-1; abundance: few; d_gene: -; CDR3nt: TGCAGCGTAAGCACAGGGCTTTTGGGCAATCAGCCCCAGCATTTT; CDR3aa: CSVSTGLLGNQPQHF
j_gene: TRBJ1-6; v_gene: TRBV27; abundance: -; d_gene: -; CDR3nt: TGTGCCAGCAGTTTGCGAGGGTCGCCCCTCCACTTT; CDR3aa: CASSLRGSPLHF
j_gene: TRBJ1-1; v_gene: TRBV14; abundance: few; d_gene: -; CDR3nt: TGTGCCAGCAGCCAAGATATACCGGTGGGGGGCACTGAAGCTTTCTTT; CDR3aa: CASSQDIPVGGTEAFF
j_gene: TRBJ2-3; v_gene: TRBV10-1; abundance: -; d_gene: -; CDR3nt: TGCGCCAGCAGAGGGGGACTAATGACAGATACGCAGTATTTT; CDR3aa: CASRGGLMTDTQYF